What follows are 27 T cell receptor beta chains derived from one specimen sequenced in a study of metastatic and nonmetastatic thyroid tumors (dated by TCRdb to about 2020). Library preparation employed PCR. The sequencer listed for this sample is Illumina HiSeq 4000. TCRdb cleaned the public reads at Q25 with fastp, built clones with MiXCR and kept in-frame beta chains. The sample has 40,000 or so clones on record, roughly a quarter of them singletons. The biggest ten clones account for 9.6% of the sample. None of the patients had been given any treatment before thyroid surgery. Sequencing was performed on blood. The source is a female donor with papillary thyroid cancer or a benign thyroid nodule (not recorded which). Some clones in this sample may be carry-over from other donors' samples.

The table lists this clone with a count of one. This chain links TRBV20-1 with TRBJ2-7; 7 bases are a match to TRBD2. Germline-derived CDR1 and CDR2 are DFQATT and SNEGSKA (reference sequence). The CDR3 is made up of 15 amino acids. With V trimmed by 0 bases and J by 5 bases, 10 bases remained unmatched. CDR3 residues: CSARDFMAGRNEQYF. CDR3 DNA: TGCAGTGCTAGAGACTTTATGGCCGGGAGGAACGAGCAGTACTTC.

The chain recombines TRBV5-1 with TRBJ1-6; D unresolved. The germline gives CDR1 SGHRS, CDR2 YFSETQ. This CDR3 is built from 13 residues. Trimming removed 2 bases from V and 6 bases from J, with 6 bases in between. CDR3 residues: CASSLQTNSPLHF. The CDR3 nucleotides read TGCGCCAGCAGCTTACAAACTAATTCACCCCTCCACTTT.

This clone came up many times. This chain connects TRBV7-2 to TRBJ2-1; 8 bases align to TRBD2. V shed 6 bases, J shed 9 bases, and the junction held 13 bases outside the gene matches. The V gene's germline CDR1 is SGHTA and CDR2 FQGNSA. This CDR3 is 15 amino acids long. As DNA, the CDR3 is TGTGCCAGCAGAGCCCCGGGACTAGTCGATGGTGAGCAGTTCTTC. Protein product: CASRAPGLVDGEQFF.

This clone showed up many times. This sequence joins TRBV20-1 and TRBJ2-1, with TRBD2 matching over 10 bases. The V and J ends lost 3 bases and 1 base, in that order; junction bases with no gene match: 6. This CDR3 has 16 residues. Germline CDR1 DFQATT, CDR2 SNEGSKA (reference sequence). CDR3 region: CSASPIAGGSYNEQFF. CDR3 in DNA: TGCAGTGCTAGCCCGATAGCGGGAGGTTCCTACAATGAGCAGTTCTTC.

The CDR3 reads CASSEGRGGIPPDNEQFF. The CDR3 nucleotides are TGTGCCAGCAGTGAAGGTCGGGGAGGGATCCCACCCGACAATGAGCAGTTCTTC. This chain joins TRBV6-1 and TRBJ2-1; 7 bases align to TRBD2. CDR3 size: 18 residues. The J segment lost 5 bases and the V segment lost 1 base, leaving 14 bases of the junction unmatched. Germline assignment: CDR1 MNHNS and CDR2 SASEGT.

The gene calls are TRBV6-1 and TRBJ2-5, with 7 bases identical to TRBD2. CDR3 length: 15 residues. CDR1 is MNHNS, CDR2 SASEGT, per germline. V lost 4 bases and J lost 3; bases outside the gene matches: 8. This CDR3 is CASSGGGAAEETQYF. The CDR3 bases are TGTGCCAGCAGTGGGGGGGGAGCGGCGGAAGAGACCCAGTACTTC.

This clone was observed at least ten times. This sample also contains other DNA sequences that code for the same CDR3. The chain employs TRBV12-3 or TRBV12-4 and TRBJ1-1, with D possibly matching TRBD1 (6 bases). This CDR3 region has 12 residues. V was shortened by 3 bases and J by 5 bases, with 7 bases between the two germline ends. The CDR3, as DNA: TGTGCCAGCAGTTTTACAGGGACTGAAGCTTTCTTT. Protein sequence: CASSFTGTEAFF.

The CDR3 loop is CASSPGIGRGSYNEQFF. DNA for the CDR3: TGCGCCAGCAGCCCAGGCATCGGTAGGGGCTCCTACAATGAGCAGTTCTTC. The chain employs TRBV5-1 and TRBJ2-1, with D perhaps matching TRBD1 (5 bases). CDR1 is SGHRS, CDR2 YFSETQ, per germline. V lost 4 bases to trimming and J lost 0 bases, with 17 bases between them. CDR3 length equals 17 residues.

This clone was picked up many times. The rearrangement uses TRBV5-1 and TRBJ2-7; TRBD1 matches 7 bases. The CDR3 consists of 14 residues. The V gene end was trimmed by 4 bases and the J gene end by 4 bases; junction bases not matched to a gene: 8. The germline gives CDR1 SGHRS, CDR2 YFSETQ. CDR3 nucleotides: TGCGCCAGCAGCGCTCGACAGGGCCAGTACGAGCAGTACTTC. Encoded protein: CASSARQGQYEQYF.

This clone was seen ten or more times. The chain joins TRBV2 to TRBJ1-1, with TRBD1 matching 11 bases. Germline V lookup: CDR1 SNHLY, CDR2 FYNNEI. The CDR3 has 14 amino acids. V shed 8 bases and J 5 bases; nucleotides not matched to a gene: 7. Written as DNA, the CDR3 is TGTGCCAGCGGTCCCGGGACAGGGGGAACTGAAGCTTTCTTT. This encodes CASGPGTGGTEAFF.

A few counts support this clone. The V gene is TRBV2, the J gene TRBJ2-1; 8 bases are a match to TRBD1. CDR1 is SNHLY, CDR2 FYNNEI, per germline. Unmatched junction bases numbered 3, after V lost 6 bases and J lost 8 bases. This CDR3 is 12 amino acids long. CDR3 coding DNA: TGTGCCAGCAGAGGGGACAGGCATGAGCAGTTCTTC. Translated, it gives CASRGDRHEQFF.

V is TRBV20-1 and J is TRBJ1-2; D is possibly TRBD1 (5 bases). The CDR3 is 14 residues long. Trimming pared 6 bases from V and 4 bases from J, leaving 18 bases between. Germline V gene data show CDR1 as DFQATT and CDR2 as SNEGSKA (reference sequence). The CDR3 region has the DNA TGCAGTGCCGAGGGGACGCTCCGGGGCTATGGCTACACCTTC. It encodes CSAEGTLRGYGYTF.

The J gene is TRBJ2-7, the V gene TRBV7-2, with D perhaps assigned TRBD1 or TRBD2 (5 bases each). Trimming removed 8 bases from V and 0 bases from J, with 14 bases in between. This CDR3 region has 14 residues. The V gene's germline CDR1 is SGHTA and CDR2 FQGNSA. The CDR3 loop reads CASRPSGGSYEQYF. The CDR3 DNA follows: TGTGCCAGCCGGCCCTCTGGGGGCTCCTACGAGCAGTACTTC.

This clone has a handful of counts. The gene calls are TRBV6-2 or TRBV6-3 and TRBJ2-2, with D maybe TRBD1 (6 bases). Per the germline V gene, CDR1 is MNHEY and CDR2 is SVGEGT. The CDR3 loop spans 14 amino acids. V was trimmed by 4 bases and J by 7 bases, leaving 13 bases between them. The CDR3: CASSFIQGRGELFF. The CDR3 nucleotides are TGTGCCAGCAGTTTTATACAGGGACGCGGGGAGCTGTTTTTT.

J is TRBJ1-1 and V is TRBV15; TRBD1 might be the D (6 bases). Germline V gene sequence: CDR1 LNHNV, CDR2 YYDKDF (reference sequence). V was cut by 8 bases and J by 6 bases, with 25 bases left in between. This CDR3 has 16 residues. The CDR3 DNA is TGTGCCACCTCAATGCCAGGGGCCAAGAGTAGCTCTGAAGCTTTCTTT. It encodes CATSMPGAKSSSEAFF.

The J gene is TRBJ2-2, the V gene TRBV7-9; perhaps D is TRBD1 or TRBD2 (5 bases each). Germline V CDR1 and CDR2: SEHNR, FQNEAQ (reference sequence). The CDR3 totals 13 residues. Trimming took off 4 bases at V and 4 bases at J, with 7 bases between the two ends. CDR3 nucleotides: TGTGCCAGCAGCTGGGGGTCCACCGGGGAGCTGTTTTTT. Protein product: CASSWGSTGELFF.

This clone has a count of ten or more. The sample holds other DNA sequences that translate to the same CDR3. The chain recombines TRBV28 with TRBJ1-4; a possible D gene is TRBD1 (5 bases). Trimming cost V 6 bases and J 6 bases, with 8 bases left between them. The CDR3 is 12 residues long. Germline V gives CDR1 MDHEN, CDR2 SYDVKM. The CDR3: CASRLGDEKLFF. The CDR3 coding sequence is TGTGCCAGCAGGCTGGGGGATGAAAAACTGTTTTTT.

This clone occurred many times. A much larger clone lies a single base off, so this may be a read error. The chain combines TRBV5-6 with TRBJ2-7; D possibly matches TRBD1 or TRBD2 (6 bases each). The CDR3 consists of 13 residues. Germline V CDR1 and CDR2: SGHDT, YYEEEE. Trimming left V 9 bases short and J 5 bases short, with 18 bases between. For the CDR3, the DNA is TGTGCCACCTTGTCCTGGGGGGCCCACGAGCAGTACTTC. Amino acids: CATLSWGAHEQYF.

J is TRBJ2-5 and V is TRBV4-2; TRBD2 matches 11 bases. In germline, CDR1 is LGHNA, CDR2 YNFKEQ. J lost 2 bases, V lost 0 bases, and 11 bases had no gene match. This CDR3 spans 19 amino acids. CDR3 DNA: TGTGCCAGCAGCCAAGATCTCGGGTTCGCTAGCGGGAGGCAAGAGACCCAGTACTTC. Protein sequence: CASSQDLGFASGRQETQYF.

In its sample, this clone was seen a few times. This chain connects TRBV6-1 to TRBJ1-5, with D perhaps matching TRBD1 (5 bases). Between the trimmed V and J ends, which lost 6 bases and 6 bases, there was a span of 15 bases. CDR3 size: 14 residues. CDR1 MNHNS and CDR2 SASEGT come from the germline V gene. CDR3 nucleotide sequence: TGTGCCAGCAGGAAGATGACACAGGTTCAGCCCCAGCATTTT. It translates to CASRKMTQVQPQHF.

The chain couples TRBV13 to TRBJ1-2; D is uncertain. Germline CDR1 is PRHDT and CDR2 is FYEKMQ (reference sequence). The CDR3 extends over 12 amino acids. The ends were cut back, 5 bases at V and 2 bases at J, with 6 bases in the middle. CDR3 in DNA: TGTGCCAGCAGCATGGGGAACTATGGCTACACCTTC. As protein: CASSMGNYGYTF.

This clone was seen at least ten times. This chain connects TRBV28 to TRBJ1-5; 9 nucleotides align to TRBD1. The V gene end was trimmed by 5 bases and the J gene end by 2 bases; junction bases not matched to a gene: 7. Looked up from germline, CDR1 is MDHEN and CDR2 is SYDVKM. The CDR3 runs 16 residues. CDR3 sequence reads: CASSAYRGLGNQPQHF. The CDR3 nucleotides read TGTGCCAGCAGTGCCTACAGGGGGCTTGGCAATCAGCCCCAGCATTTT.

This clone was seen many times. DNA for the CDR3: TGCAGCGTTCCCAAAGCCGGACAGGGCGGTGGCTACACCTTC. Protein product: CSVPKAGQGGGYTF. The chain is built from TRBV29-1 and TRBJ1-2; 8 positions agree with TRBD1. Germline CDR1 and CDR2: SQVTM and ANQGSEA. CDR3 length equals 14 residues. Trimming removed 5 bases from V and 7 bases from J; junction bases left unmatched: 12.

The chain joins TRBV6-2 or TRBV6-3 to TRBJ2-7; D may match TRBD1 or TRBD2 (5 bases each). Deletions cut 4 bases from V and 7 bases from J, with 14 bases between. The CDR3 covers 13 residues. Germline V gene sequence: CDR1 MNHEY, CDR2 SVGEGT. The CDR3, as DNA: TGTGCCAGCAGTTGGGACGCCTTCGCTGAGCAGTACTTC. Amino acids: CASSWDAFAEQYF.

This clone has just a few counts. An end of the junction differs from the germline gene, which may be a read error. The gene calls are TRBV28 and TRBJ2-2, with no clear D. Germline CDR1 and CDR2: MDHEN and SYDVKM. This CDR3 region has 17 residues. The DNA for the CDR3 is TGTGCCAGCAGTTTCAGAGGTCGTAGATACAACACCGCGGAGCTGTTTTTT. Its translation is CASSFRGRRYNTAELFF.

The V call is TRBV30, the J call TRBJ2-2; TRBD2 matches at 9 bases. The CDR3 is 13 residues long. J was trimmed by 7 bases and V by 8 bases; bases with no gene match: 8. Germline CDR1 GTSNPN, CDR2 SVGIG (reference sequence). Here the CDR3 DNA reads TGTGCCGGTCAGCGGGGGGTTAACGGGGAGCTGTTTTTT. This gives the protein CAGQRGVNGELFF.

This rearrangement joins TRBV19 to TRBJ2-7, with D unclear. The CDR3 is 14 residues long. V lost 6 bases and J 2 bases, leaving 14 bases between the germline ends. The germline CDR1 and CDR2 sequences are LNHDA and SQIVND (reference sequence). CDR3 DNA sequence: TGTGCCAGTAGCCCGGGCCCTCTTACCTACGAGCAGTACTTC. Its translation: CASSPGPLTYEQYF.